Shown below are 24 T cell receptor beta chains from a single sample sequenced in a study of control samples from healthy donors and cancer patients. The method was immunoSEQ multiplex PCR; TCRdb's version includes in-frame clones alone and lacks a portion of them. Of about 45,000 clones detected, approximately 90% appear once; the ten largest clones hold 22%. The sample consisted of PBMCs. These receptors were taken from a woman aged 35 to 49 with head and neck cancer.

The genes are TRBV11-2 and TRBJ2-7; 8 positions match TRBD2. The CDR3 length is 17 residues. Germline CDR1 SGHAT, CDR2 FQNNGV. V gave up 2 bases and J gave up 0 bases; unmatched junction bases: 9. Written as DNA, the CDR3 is TGTGCCAGCAGCTTAAACGGAGCGGGGGTACCCTCCTACGAGCAGTACTTC. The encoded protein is CASSLNGAGVPSYEQYF.

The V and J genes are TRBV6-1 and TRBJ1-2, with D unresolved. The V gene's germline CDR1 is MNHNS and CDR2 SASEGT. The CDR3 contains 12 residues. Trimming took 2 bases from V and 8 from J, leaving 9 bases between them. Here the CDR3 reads CASSEFEGGYTF. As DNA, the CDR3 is TGTGCCAGCAGTGAATTTGAGGGCGGCTACACCTTC.

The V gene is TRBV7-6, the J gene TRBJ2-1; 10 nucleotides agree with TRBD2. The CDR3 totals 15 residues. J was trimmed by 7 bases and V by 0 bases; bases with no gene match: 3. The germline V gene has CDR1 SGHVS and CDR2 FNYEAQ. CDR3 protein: CASSLASGGANEQFF. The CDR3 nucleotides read TGTGCCAGCAGCTTAGCCAGCGGGGGGGCGAATGAGCAGTTCTTC.

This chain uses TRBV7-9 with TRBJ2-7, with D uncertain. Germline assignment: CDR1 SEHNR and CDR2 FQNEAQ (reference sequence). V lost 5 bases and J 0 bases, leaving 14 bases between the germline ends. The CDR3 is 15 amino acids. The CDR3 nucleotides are TGTGCCAGCAGCCAACGGTCGTTCTCCTCCTACGAGCAGTACTTC. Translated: CASSQRSFSSYEQYF.

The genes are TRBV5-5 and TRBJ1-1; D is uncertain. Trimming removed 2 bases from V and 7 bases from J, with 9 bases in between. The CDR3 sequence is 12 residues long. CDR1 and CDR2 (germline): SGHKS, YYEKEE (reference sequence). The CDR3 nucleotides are TGTGCCAGCAGCTTATGGCGCGGTGAAGCTTTCTTT. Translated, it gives CASSLWRGEAFF.

The CDR3 region has the DNA TGCAGCGCTCGTGGTGGGACAGGGGCCACCAGGAACACTGAAGCTTTCTTT. Amino acid sequence: CSARGGTGATRNTEAFF. The chain combines TRBV29-1 with TRBJ1-1, with 10 positions matching TRBD1. Germline trimming cut 7 bases from V and 1 base from J; bases unmatched to any gene: 15. From germline, CDR1 is SQVTM and CDR2 ANQGSEA. This CDR3 contains 17 residues. The entire variable domain, with the rest obtained from reference TRBV29-1 and TRBJ1-1, is as follows: SAVISQKPSRDICQRGTSLTIQCQVDSQVTMMFWYRQQPGQSLTLIATANQGSEATYESGFVIDKFPISRPNLTFSTLTVSNMSPEDSSIYLCSARGGTGATRNTEAFFGQGTRLTVV.

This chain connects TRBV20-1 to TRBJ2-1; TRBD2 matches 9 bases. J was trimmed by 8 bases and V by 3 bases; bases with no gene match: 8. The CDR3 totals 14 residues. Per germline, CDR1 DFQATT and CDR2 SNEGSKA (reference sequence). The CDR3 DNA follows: TGCAGTGCTAGTGGCGGGAGGGCCGGGGATGAGCAGTTCTTC. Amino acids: CSASGGRAGDEQFF.

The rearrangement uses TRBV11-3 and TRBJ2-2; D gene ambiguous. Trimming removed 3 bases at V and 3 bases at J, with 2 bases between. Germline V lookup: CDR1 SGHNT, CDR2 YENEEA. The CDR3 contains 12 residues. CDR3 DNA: TGTGCCAGCAGCTTTGACACCGGGGAGCTGTTTTTT. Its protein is CASSFDTGELFF.

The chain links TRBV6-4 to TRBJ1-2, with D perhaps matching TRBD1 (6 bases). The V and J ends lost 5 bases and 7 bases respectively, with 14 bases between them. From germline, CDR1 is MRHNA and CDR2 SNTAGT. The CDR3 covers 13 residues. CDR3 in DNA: TGTGCCAGCAGTACAACAGGGATTTCTGGCTACACCTTC. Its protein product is CASSTTGISGYTF.

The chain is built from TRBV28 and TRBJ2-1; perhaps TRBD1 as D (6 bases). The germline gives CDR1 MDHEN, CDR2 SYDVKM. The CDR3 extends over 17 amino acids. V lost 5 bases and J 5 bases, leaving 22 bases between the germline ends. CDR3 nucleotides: TGTGCCAGCAGTCCTATTAGGGGGAGAAGGCCCGACAATGAGCAGTTCTTC. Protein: CASSPIRGRRPDNEQFF.

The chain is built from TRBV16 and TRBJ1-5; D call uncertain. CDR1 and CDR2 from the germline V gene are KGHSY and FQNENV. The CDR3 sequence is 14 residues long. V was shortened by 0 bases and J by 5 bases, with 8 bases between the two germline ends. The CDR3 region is CASSQSMGYQPQHF. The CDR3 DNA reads TGTGCCAGCAGCCAATCGATGGGGTATCAGCCCCAGCATTTT.

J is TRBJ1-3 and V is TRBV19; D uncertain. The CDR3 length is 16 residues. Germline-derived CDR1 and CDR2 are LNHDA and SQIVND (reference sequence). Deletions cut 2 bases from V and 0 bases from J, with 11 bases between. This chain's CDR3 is CASSIFGRSSGNTIYF. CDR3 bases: TGTGCCAGTAGTATATTCGGACGGAGCTCTGGAAACACCATATATTTT.

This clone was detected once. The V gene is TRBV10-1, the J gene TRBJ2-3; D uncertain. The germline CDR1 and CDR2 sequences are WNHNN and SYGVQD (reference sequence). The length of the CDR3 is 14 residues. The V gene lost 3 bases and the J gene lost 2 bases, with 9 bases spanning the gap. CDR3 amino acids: CASSDGPATDTQYF. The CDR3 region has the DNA TGCGCCAGCAGTGATGGTCCGGCCACAGATACGCAGTATTTT.

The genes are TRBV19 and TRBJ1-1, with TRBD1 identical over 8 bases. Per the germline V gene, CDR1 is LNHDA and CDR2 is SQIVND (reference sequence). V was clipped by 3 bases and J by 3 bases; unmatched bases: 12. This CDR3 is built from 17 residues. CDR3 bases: TGTGCCAGTAGTATTGGGCTTACCAGGGGGCGGGACACTGAAGCTTTCTTT. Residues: CASSIGLTRGRDTEAFF. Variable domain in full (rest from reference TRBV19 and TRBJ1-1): DGGITQSPKYLFRKEGQNVTLSCEQNLNHDAMYWYRQDPGQGLRLIYYSQIVNDFQKGDIAEGYSVSREKKESFPLTVTSAQKNPTAFYLCASSIGLTRGRDTEAFFGQGTRLTVV.

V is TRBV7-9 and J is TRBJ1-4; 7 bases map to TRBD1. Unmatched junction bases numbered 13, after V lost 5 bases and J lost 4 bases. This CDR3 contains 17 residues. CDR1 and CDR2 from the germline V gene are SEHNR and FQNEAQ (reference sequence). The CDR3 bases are TGTGCCAGCAGCGATCTATCGGACAGGTTCCTTAATGAAAAACTGTTTTTT. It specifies CASSDLSDRFLNEKLFF.

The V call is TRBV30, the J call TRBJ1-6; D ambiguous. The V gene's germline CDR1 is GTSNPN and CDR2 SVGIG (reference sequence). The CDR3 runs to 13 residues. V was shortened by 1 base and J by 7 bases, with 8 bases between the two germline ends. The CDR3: CAWSGWQNSPLHF. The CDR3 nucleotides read TGTGCCTGGAGTGGTTGGCAGAATTCACCCCTCCACTTT.

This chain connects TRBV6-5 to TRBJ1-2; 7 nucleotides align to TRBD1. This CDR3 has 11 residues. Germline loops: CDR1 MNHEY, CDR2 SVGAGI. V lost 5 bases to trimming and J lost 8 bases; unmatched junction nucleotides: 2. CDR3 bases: TGTGCCAGCAGTCGGACAGGCGGCTACACCTTC. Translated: CASSRTGGYTF.

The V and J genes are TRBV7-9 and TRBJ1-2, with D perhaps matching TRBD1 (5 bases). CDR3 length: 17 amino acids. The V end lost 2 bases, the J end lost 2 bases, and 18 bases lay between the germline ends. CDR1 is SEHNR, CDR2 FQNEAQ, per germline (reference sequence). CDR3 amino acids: CASSLPAGRSKNYGYTF. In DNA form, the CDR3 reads TGTGCCAGCAGCTTACCCGCAGGGAGGAGTAAGAACTATGGCTACACCTTC.

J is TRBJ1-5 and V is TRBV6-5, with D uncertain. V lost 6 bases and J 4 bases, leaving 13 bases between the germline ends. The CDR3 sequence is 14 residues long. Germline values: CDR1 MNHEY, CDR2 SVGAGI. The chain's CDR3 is CASRRTVSNQPQHF. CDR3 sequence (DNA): TGTGCCAGCAGACGAACCGTATCTAATCAGCCCCAGCATTTT.

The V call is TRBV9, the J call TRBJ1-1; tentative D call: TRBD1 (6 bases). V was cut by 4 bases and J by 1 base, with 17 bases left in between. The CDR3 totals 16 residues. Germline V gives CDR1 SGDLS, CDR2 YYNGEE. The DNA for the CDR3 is TGTGCCAGCAGCACTAGAGGGCGGGGGCAGAACACTGAAGCTTTCTTT. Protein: CASSTRGRGQNTEAFF.

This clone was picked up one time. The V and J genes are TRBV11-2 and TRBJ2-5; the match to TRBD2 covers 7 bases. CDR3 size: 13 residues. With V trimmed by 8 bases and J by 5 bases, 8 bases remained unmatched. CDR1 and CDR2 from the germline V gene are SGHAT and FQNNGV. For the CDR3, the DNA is TGTGCCAGCGGGAGGGAGAGAGGGGAGACCCAGTACTTC. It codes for CASGRERGETQYF.

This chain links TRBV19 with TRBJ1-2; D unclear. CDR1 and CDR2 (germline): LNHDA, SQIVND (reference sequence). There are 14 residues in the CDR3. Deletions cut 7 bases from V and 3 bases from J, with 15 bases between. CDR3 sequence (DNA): TGTGCCAGTACCTACCGGACGGTTGACTATGGCTACACCTTC. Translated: CASTYRTVDYGYTF.

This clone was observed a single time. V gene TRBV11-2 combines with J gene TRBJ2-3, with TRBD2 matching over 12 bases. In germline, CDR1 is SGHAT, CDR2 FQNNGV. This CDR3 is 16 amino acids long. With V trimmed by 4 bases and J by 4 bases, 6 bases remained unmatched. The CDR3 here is CASSSVTSGGADTQYF. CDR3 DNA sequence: TGTGCCAGCAGCTCTGTGACTAGCGGGGGCGCAGATACGCAGTATTTT.

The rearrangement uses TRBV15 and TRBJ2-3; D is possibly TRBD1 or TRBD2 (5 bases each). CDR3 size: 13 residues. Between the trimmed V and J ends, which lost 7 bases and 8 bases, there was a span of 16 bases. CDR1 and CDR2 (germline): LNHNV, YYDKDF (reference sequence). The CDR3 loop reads CATTREGRGTQYF. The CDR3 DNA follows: TGTGCCACCACGAGAGAGGGAAGGGGTACGCAGTATTTT.